This TCR beta chain was recorded in a study of vaccination effects on CD4 cells after COVID-19. Here immunoSEQ multiplex PCR was the method, and the copy in TCRdb shows in-frame clones only, minus some. The data show about 46,000 clones, with 74% seen just once and around 16% held by the top ten. In regard to this clone: Its antigen is not identified.

Expansion of antigen-specific CD4+ T cells with viral peptide pools was carried out by the ViraFEST assay before sequencing. Cultured cells yielded isolated CD4+ T cells after nine to ten days. Two doses of BNT162b2 or mRNA-1273 vaccine were administered to participants. People in the vaccine group had not been infected with SARS-CoV-2 before, and their nucleocapsid antibodies were negative. The sequences come from CD4+ T cells from PBMCs cultured with HCoV-OC43 spike peptides, collected after COVID-19 vaccination. This sample's subset: HCoV-OC43 spike overlapping peptide pool stimulation. The clonotype originates from a human donor who received a COVID-19 vaccine.

The CDR3 region is CASSFPTGSEYGYTF. In DNA, the CDR3 is TGTGCCAGCAGTTTCCCAACAGGGTCCGAGTACGGCTACACCTTC. This sequence joins TRBV28 and TRBJ1-2; a possible D gene is TRBD1 (6 bases). CDR3 length: 15 amino acids. Between the trimmed V and J ends, which lost 3 bases and 8 bases, there was a span of 19 bases. Germline CDR1 reads MDHEN; CDR2 reads SYDVKM.